This TCR beta chain stems from a study of blood T cell repertoires in COVID-19. Data came from immunoSEQ multiplex PCR; TCRdb stores just in-frame clones and leaves some out. The table includes over 120,000 clones, about 79% detected once. The CDR3 has 16 residues. Trimming cost V 4 bases and J 4 bases, with 18 bases left between them. Germline V gene data show CDR1 as SGHNT and CDR2 as YYREEE (reference sequence). The rearrangement links TRBV5-4 to TRBJ1-3, with TRBD1 as a possible D gene (6 bases). What was sequenced was PBMCs or T cells enriched from blood (not recorded which). The clonotype comes from a man aged 45-65 years who had recovered from COVID-19. The CDR3 reads CASSPARQAGGNTIYF. Here the CDR3 DNA reads TGTGCCAGCAGCCCCGCTAGACAGGCGGGCGGAAACACCATATATTTT.